This TCR beta chain was obtained from a study of T cell changes during pregnancy in multiple sclerosis. Trimming cost V 4 bases and J 4 bases; bases outside gene matches: 1. CDR3 size: 14 residues. Germline V gene data show CDR1 as SEHNR and CDR2 as FQNEAQ (reference sequence). TCRdb's copy holds only in-frame clones and misses some; the assay was immunoSEQ multiplex PCR. The table has approximately 70,000 clones, 94% seen once. Specimen: CD4+ T cells from peripheral blood mononuclear cells, collected after pregnancy. The J gene is TRBJ1-4, the V gene TRBV7-9, with 9 nucleotides matching TRBD1. The source is a female donor with multiple sclerosis, enrolled in a pregnancy study. CDR3: CASSSGQGNEKLFF. Here the CDR3 DNA reads TGTGCCAGCAGCTCGGGACAGGGTAATGAAAAACTGTTTTTT.